The clone carrying this T cell receptor beta chain was seen many times. Its antigen remains unidentified. The length of the CDR3 is 12 residues. V dropped 0 bases and J dropped 7 bases, with 7 bases sitting between them. From germline, CDR1 is SEHNR and CDR2 FQNEAQ (reference sequence). These data belong to a study of regulatory T cells in long-lasting Graves disease. Sequencing libraries for TCR beta were prepared with iRepertoire HTBI primers and Arm-PCR of CDR3 regions. TCRdb redid the calling of the multiplex PCR reads with MiXCR, one entry per CDR3 protein. The profile shows about 310,000 distinct CDR3 sequences, over 15% of them singletons. General study points: Only peripheral blood was studied, not thyroid tissue. Newly diagnosed disease favored TRBV20-1 and TRBJ2-1 over persistent disease. Possibly, accuracy suffered from the small sample size.

Time point of the sample: newly diagnosed GD, antithyroid drugs for less than 3 months. Scientists built the TCR library using RNA that was extracted from PBMCs. The TCR sequence derives from a female donor with Graves disease. This chain connects TRBV7-9 to TRBJ2-7; a weak D match, TRBD1 (5 bases). Here the sequenced sample was peripheral blood mononuclear cells (PBMCs), taken at new diagnosis, from a patient treated with antithyroid drugs. The CDR3 region has the DNA TGTGCCAGCAGCTTAGCACAGGAGGAGCAGTACTTC. Its translation: CASSLAQEEQYF.